These 21 T cell receptor beta chains were sequenced from one sample in a study of T-cell memory formation after mild COVID-19. One entry per CDR3 protein results from TCRdb running MiXCR on the 5' RACE reads. The sample has 150,000 to 200,000 distinct CDR3 sequences, roughly a third seen once; the top ten hold 12%. The material sequenced was PBMCs or a T cell subset sorted from them (not recorded which). All receptors derive from an adult woman who had mild COVID-19 (a few samples of this study predate the infection). Cell type and time point are not known.

This clonotype was counted a few times. V is TRBV4-1 and J is TRBJ2-1; 9 nucleotides match TRBD1. Germline trimming cut 1 base from V and 4 bases from J; bases unmatched to any gene: 11. Germline lookup yields CDR1 MGHRA and CDR2 YSYEKL. The CDR3 totals 18 residues. The CDR3 coding sequence is TGCGCCAGCAGCCAAGTGTTCTCAGGGACAGGGTTTTACAATGAGCAGTTCTTC. The encoded protein is CASSQVFSGTGFYNEQFF.

J is TRBJ2-3 and V is TRBV20-1; D is uncertain. This CDR3 is built from 11 residues. Trimming took off 2 bases at V and 3 bases at J, with 3 bases between the two ends. The germline gives CDR1 DFQATT, CDR2 SNEGSKA (reference sequence). DNA of the CDR3: TGCAGTGCTAGAATGACAGATACGCAGTATTTT. This codes for CSARMTDTQYF.

The rearrangement uses TRBV20-1 and TRBJ2-2, with D possibly TRBD1 on 7 matching bases. Germline CDR1 and CDR2: DFQATT and SNEGSKA (reference sequence). This CDR3 comprises 20 residues. The V and J ends lost 1 base and 0 bases respectively, with 24 bases between them. The CDR3: CSARVAPWQGGISNTGELFF. The CDR3 nucleotides read TGCAGTGCTAGAGTCGCTCCTTGGCAGGGGGGAATTTCGAACACCGGGGAGCTGTTTTTT.

This clonotype has ten or more counts. The chain employs TRBV5-1 and TRBJ2-2; 11 bases are a match to TRBD1. This CDR3 is built from 16 residues. Trimming at V came to 4 bases and at J to 0 bases, leaving 2 bases not matched to a gene. CDR1 and CDR2 from the germline V gene are SGHRS and YFSETQ. For the CDR3, the DNA is TGCGCCAGCAGCCTGGGACAGGGGGCGAACACCGGGGAGCTGTTTTTT. Translating it yields CASSLGQGANTGELFF.

This clonotype showed up just a few times. This CDR3 is CSVVPSQLLTEAFF. The CDR3, as DNA: TGCAGCGTTGTACCTTCCCAGTTACTCACTGAAGCTTTCTTT. This chain connects TRBV29-1 to TRBJ1-1; the D is unclear. Looked up from germline, CDR1 is SQVTM and CDR2 is ANQGSEA. The CDR3 runs 14 residues. V gave up 4 bases and J gave up 4 bases, with 16 bases separating them.

The chain employs TRBV18 and TRBJ1-1; TRBD1 is a possible D gene (6 bases). The V end lost 1 base, the J end lost 8 bases, and 20 bases lay between the germline ends. The CDR3 is 16 residues long. Germline CDR1 KGHSH, CDR2 LQKENI. The CDR3 coding sequence is TGTGCCAGCTCACCACTCCCGATATCACCAGGGGTAGAAGCTTTCTTT. Translated: CASSPLPISPGVEAFF.

The chain links TRBV6-2 or TRBV6-3 to TRBJ2-2; 11 bases are a match to TRBD2. This CDR3 is 14 amino acids long. Germline-derived CDR1 and CDR2 are MNHEY and SVGEGT. Trimming took 6 bases from V and 3 from J; bases not matched to a gene: 0. The CDR3 nucleotides are TGTGCCAGCAGACTAGCGGGGGACACCGGGGAGCTGTTTTTT. It encodes CASRLAGDTGELFF.

The V and J genes are TRBV20-1 and TRBJ2-1, with 14 bases fitting TRBD2. V gave up 3 bases and J gave up 10 bases; unmatched junction bases: 8. Germline V lookup: CDR1 DFQATT, CDR2 SNEGSKA (reference sequence). The CDR3 loop spans 15 amino acids. The CDR3 region has the DNA TGCAGTGCTAGTGCCGGGACTAGCGGGAGTAGCGAGCAGTTCTTC. As protein: CSASAGTSGSSEQFF.

This chain links TRBV7-2 with TRBJ2-1; TRBD2 aligns across 13 bases. The CDR3 is 15 residues long. V shed 5 bases, J shed 9 bases, and the junction held 7 bases outside the gene matches. Per germline, CDR1 SGHTA and CDR2 FQGNSA. CDR3 in DNA: TGTGCCAGCAGCCGGACTAGCGGGAGCCAAAGTGAGCAGTTCTTC. This translates into CASSRTSGSQSEQFF.

This clonotype was seen a handful of times. CDR3 loop: CASSRSLTGELFF. The CDR3 DNA reads as TGTGCCAGCAGCCGATCTTTAACCGGGGAGCTGTTTTTT. The rearrangement uses TRBV7-9 and TRBJ2-2; D is ambiguous. CDR3 length: 13 amino acids. Trimming pared 5 bases from V and 5 bases from J, leaving 9 bases between. CDR1 is SEHNR and CDR2 is FQNEAQ in the germline V gene (reference sequence).

Many counts were recorded for this clonotype. The chain combines TRBV30 with TRBJ2-2; TRBD1 aligns across 8 bases. Per the germline V gene, CDR1 is GTSNPN and CDR2 is SVGIG (reference sequence). The CDR3 totals 20 residues. Germline trimming cut 0 bases from V and 2 bases from J; bases unmatched to any gene: 17. The CDR3 loop reads CAWSVYILGTGERNTGELFF. DNA for the CDR3: TGTGCCTGGAGTGTATATATTCTCGGGACAGGCGAGCGCAACACCGGGGAGCTGTTTTTT.

The chain carries TRBV6-8 and TRBJ2-3, with TRBD2 matching 8 bases. With V trimmed by 3 bases and J by 0 bases, 8 bases remained unmatched. The CDR3 contains 17 residues. Germline CDR1 reads MNHGY; CDR2 reads SAAAGT. In DNA form, the CDR3 reads TGTGCCAGCAGTTATGAGCGGGAGCGAAGGAGCACAGATACGCAGTATTTT. It translates to CASSYERERRSTDTQYF.

V is TRBV4-1 and J is TRBJ1-1, with TRBD1 matching over 8 bases. The CDR3 has 15 amino acids. Germline values: CDR1 MGHRA, CDR2 YSYEKL. The V gene end was trimmed by 5 bases and the J gene end by 1 base; junction bases not matched to a gene: 6. CDR3 bases: TGCGCCAGCAGCAGGAGCGGGACAGGGAACACTGAAGCTTTCTTT. It specifies CASSRSGTGNTEAFF.

The chain is built from TRBV7-6 and TRBJ1-1; TRBD1 aligns across 9 bases. With V trimmed by 6 bases and J by 7 bases, 15 bases remained unmatched. There are 16 residues in the CDR3. Germline assignment: CDR1 SGHVS and CDR2 FNYEAQ. The CDR3 coding sequence is TGTGCCAGCAGGGAGACCAACAGGGGGCCAATCCTTGAAGCTTTCTTT. Protein sequence: CASRETNRGPILEAFF.

The chain couples TRBV19 to TRBJ1-2; 9 nucleotides line up with TRBD1. CDR3 length equals 13 residues. Per germline, CDR1 LNHDA and CDR2 SQIVND (reference sequence). Trimming cost V 2 bases and J 9 bases; bases outside gene matches: 4. The CDR3 protein is CASSILQGASYTF. CDR3 sequence (DNA): TGTGCCAGTAGTATACTACAGGGGGCTAGCTACACCTTC.

This CDR3 is CASSASRYGYTF. For the CDR3, the DNA is TGTGCCAGTAGTGCAAGTCGGTATGGCTACACCTTC. J is TRBJ1-2 and V is TRBV19; D not certain. V was pared by 5 bases and J by 5 bases, with 9 bases between. The CDR3 runs to 12 residues. Germline CDR1 is LNHDA and CDR2 is SQIVND (reference sequence).

The genes are TRBV20-1 and TRBJ2-3; D is unresolved. Per germline, CDR1 DFQATT and CDR2 SNEGSKA (reference sequence). Trimming removed 0 bases from V and 0 bases from J, with 13 bases in between. This CDR3 region has 16 residues. The CDR3 region has the DNA TGCAGTGCTAGAGATTGGGTAGCTAGAAGCACAGATACGCAGTATTTT. This encodes CSARDWVARSTDTQYF.

The rearrangement uses TRBV12-3 or TRBV12-4 and TRBJ1-2; TRBD1 matches at 10 bases. V shed 4 bases and J 8 bases; nucleotides not matched to a gene: 13. This CDR3 has 16 residues. Here the CDR3 reads CASSSNFDRGLNGYTF. CDR3 in DNA: TGTGCCAGCAGTTCTAACTTCGACAGGGGGCTAAACGGCTACACCTTC.

The genes are TRBV4-1 and TRBJ2-7; D may be TRBD2 (5 bases). The V end was cut by 3 bases, the J end by 3 bases, with 9 bases between. Looked up from germline, CDR1 is MGHRA and CDR2 is YSYEKL. There are 13 residues in the CDR3. CDR3 amino acids: CASSQSRDYEQYF. As DNA, the CDR3 is TGCGCCAGCAGCCAGTCCCGGGACTACGAGCAGTACTTC.

The chain has TRBV28 and TRBJ2-1; maybe TRBD1 (6 bases). Germline-derived CDR1 and CDR2 are MDHEN and SYDVKM. CDR3 size: 16 residues. Trimming took off 8 bases at V and 1 base at J, with 18 bases between the two ends. DNA of the CDR3: TGTGCCAGCGGATTATCTCGGACAGTTTCCTACAATGAGCAGTTCTTC. Translation gives CASGLSRTVSYNEQFF.

This clonotype showed up just a few times. The CDR3 DNA follows: TGTGCCAGCAGCTTTGTGGGGTACACTGAAGCTTTCTTT. This gives the protein CASSFVGYTEAFF. This chain uses TRBV5-5 with TRBJ1-1, with D unclear. Germline loops: CDR1 SGHKS, CDR2 YYEKEE (reference sequence). V lost 2 bases to trimming and J lost 3 bases, with 8 bases between them. The CDR3 spans 13 residues.